This T cell receptor (beta chain) derives from a study of shared clonotypes between healthy human individuals. About the research overall: Donors were two women and a few men aged 18 to 49.

With regard to this clone: Antigen: not known.

It was about 180 ng DNA, tens of thousands of T cell genomes, that sorted-subset replicate PCRs used. Method: immunoSEQ multiplex PCR; TCRdb's copy keeps in-frame clones and lacks some. The sample holds a few hundred thousand clones, over 60% seen once. Trimming took off 0 bases at V and 6 bases at J, with 15 bases between the two ends. The CDR3 loop spans 16 amino acids. The germline V gene has CDR1 SGHRS and CDR2 YFSETQ. Study results and caveats: The naive CD4 repertoires of several donors were compared, and about 5% of clonotypes were shared. Larger richness was generally estimated for naive than memory subsets.

The chain employs TRBV5-1 and TRBJ1-4, with D perhaps TRBD1 (6 bases). The source is a man aged 25 to 40 in good health. Sequencing input: memory CD4+ T cells sorted from blood. Subset reported: CD45RA-negative fraction. CDR3 DNA: TGCGCCAGCAGCTTGGGGTTGACAGGCCCCCATGAAAAACTGTTTTTT. As protein: CASSLGLTGPHEKLFF.